One sample yielded the 3 T cell receptor beta chains listed below, sequenced in a study of siplizumab effects on memory and regulatory T cells. The table came from immunoSEQ multiplex PCR; TCRdb's copy has only in-frame clones and leaves some out. The data contain about 100,000 clones, more than 90% of them seen just once; the ten biggest clones take up approximately 2.7%. Sequenced: CD4+ T cells sorted from blood. All receptors derive from a human donor in good health. Some clones in this sample may be carry-over from other donors' samples.

As concerns this clone: The germline gene is not matched at one end of the junction; a read error may be the cause. This chain connects TRBV5-1 to TRBJ2-7; D is uncertain. This CDR3 comprises 14 residues. Germline CDR1 SGHRS, CDR2 YFSETQ. The CDR3 nucleotides are TGCGCCAGCAGTTTGGGTTCAGGAACCTACGAGCAGTACTTC. This sequence encodes CASSLGSGTYEQYF.

The V gene is TRBV29-1, the J gene TRBJ2-7; D might be TRBD2 (5 bases). The CDR3 extends over 12 amino acids. The germline CDR1 and CDR2 sequences are SQVTM and ANQGSEA. Trimming shortened V by 5 bases and J by 3 bases, and 11 bases separated the two germline ends. CDR3 in amino acids: CSVQWRNYEQYF. CDR3 DNA sequence: TGCAGCGTTCAATGGAGGAACTACGAGCAGTACTTC.

This clone was detected once. This rearrangement joins TRBV6-6 to TRBJ1-4; unclear D gene. The germline gives CDR1 MNHNY, CDR2 SVGAGI (reference sequence). Trimming took 6 bases from V and 5 from J, leaving 13 bases between them. CDR3 length equals 14 residues. Written as DNA, the CDR3 is TGTGCCAGCAGAACGTTCTTACCGAATGAAAAACTGTTTTTT. Protein product: CASRTFLPNEKLFF.